This T cell receptor beta chain comes out of a study of T cell responses to AZD1222 COVID-19 vaccine. Study information: Pooling of second doses given at about 4 or about 12 weeks was done. Study-level findings and limits: Repertoires in all cases were sampled only once the peak T cell response had passed.

In regard to this clone: Its antigen remains unidentified.

Germline CDR1 reads MNHEY; CDR2 reads SVGAGI. Trimming left V 8 bases short and J 0 bases short, with 8 bases between. This CDR3 spans 13 amino acids. Assay: immunoSEQ multiplex PCR; the TCRdb copy retains only in-frame clones and omits some. The table lists some 90,000 clones, approximately 88% of them singletons. The chain carries TRBV6-5 and TRBJ1-3; no clear D. This sequence originates from an adult in good health. Specimen: peripheral blood, collected on day 0 of AZD1222 vaccination. The CDR3 coding sequence is TGTGCCAGCGGCGACAACTCTGGAAACACCATATATTTT. Translation: CASGDNSGNTIYF.